The T cell receptor beta chain under discussion was sequenced for a study of T-cell memory formation after mild COVID-19. TCRdb recomputed calls from the 5' RACE reads with MiXCR, one row per CDR3 protein. The sample contains about 320,000 distinct CDR3 sequences, roughly an eighth of which appear only once. V was pared by 5 bases and J by 4 bases, with 9 bases of the junction left unmatched. CDR3 length: 15 residues. Germline CDR1 SEHNR, CDR2 FQNEAQ (reference sequence). This clonotype appeared a few times. The receptor's source is a man between 18 and 35 years old who had mild COVID-19 (a few samples of this study predate the infection). Cell type and time point are not known. The chain has TRBV7-9 and TRBJ2-7; 9 nucleotides agree with TRBD2. The specimen was PBMCs or a T cell subset sorted from them (not recorded which). This CDR3 reads CASSPSLAGGYEQYF. DNA of the CDR3: TGTGCCAGCAGCCCCTCATTGGCGGGGGGGTACGAGCAGTACTTC.